This T cell receptor (beta chain) was captured in a study of blood T cell repertoires in COVID-19. Study information: COVID-19 samples from acute and convalescent phases originated in the United States, Italy and Spain. PBMCs, B-cell-depleted T cells, or T cells were the source of the cDNA or gDNA that made up the material.

Original methodology: Amplification with reference gene primers provided the estimates of nucleated cell counts. Repertoires were generated with immunoSEQ multiplex PCR, while TCRdb's copy carries only in-frame clones and drops some. V and J calls and clone size are given by that table; D and trimming were obtained from the DNA. Of roughly 140,000 clones in the sample, 80% to 90% were seen once. CDR3 length equals 16 residues. Germline loops: CDR1 MNHEY, CDR2 SMNVEV (reference sequence). The V segment lost 2 bases and the J segment 4 bases; nucleotides outside the gene matches: 4. Sequenced input: peripheral blood. The chain joins TRBV27 to TRBJ2-3; the match to TRBD2 covers 12 bases. This TCR derives from a man between 60 and 75 years old with active or convalescent COVID-19. The chain's CDR3 is CASSLLAGGVADTQYF. CDR3 DNA sequence: TGTGCCAGCAGTTTACTAGCGGGGGGGGTGGCAGATACGCAGTATTTT.